The T cell receptor (beta chain) described here comes from a study of T cells in Graves' hyperthyroidism and ophthalmopathy. The germline V gene encodes CDR1 SGHRS and CDR2 YFSETQ. V lost 3 bases to trimming and J lost 0 bases; unmatched junction nucleotides: 2. The CDR3 has 14 residues. Amplification of TCR beta CDR3 regions was performed using RNA transcripts as template. HTBI primers were the set used in a first-round RT-PCR of the TCR CDR3. TCRdb redid the calling of the multiplex PCR reads with MiXCR, one entry per CDR3 protein. The repertoire holds approximately 400,000 distinct CDR3 sequences, with around 16% as singletons.

The chain is built from TRBV5-1 and TRBJ1-2, with 7 bases matching TRBD1. The clonotype comes from a woman under 30 with Graves' hyperthyroidism that later progressed to Graves' ophthalmopathy. The sequencing input was blood. CDR3 sequence (DNA): TGCGCCAGCAGCTCTGGGACAGCTAACTATGGCTACACCTTC. This sequence encodes CASSSGTANYGYTF.